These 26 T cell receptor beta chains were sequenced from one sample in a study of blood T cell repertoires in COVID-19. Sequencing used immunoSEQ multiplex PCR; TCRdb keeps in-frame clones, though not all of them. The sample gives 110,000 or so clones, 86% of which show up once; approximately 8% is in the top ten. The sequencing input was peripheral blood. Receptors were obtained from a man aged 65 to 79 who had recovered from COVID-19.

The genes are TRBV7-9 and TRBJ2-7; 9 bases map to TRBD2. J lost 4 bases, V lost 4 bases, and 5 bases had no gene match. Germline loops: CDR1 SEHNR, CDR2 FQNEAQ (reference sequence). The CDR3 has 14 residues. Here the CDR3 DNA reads TGTGCCAGCAGCTCAGGGACTAGCCTTTACGAGCAGTACTTC. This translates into CASSSGTSLYEQYF.

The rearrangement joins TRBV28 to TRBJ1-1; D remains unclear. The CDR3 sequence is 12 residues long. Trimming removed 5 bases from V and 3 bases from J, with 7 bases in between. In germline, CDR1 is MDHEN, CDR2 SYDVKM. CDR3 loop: CASSARDTEAFF. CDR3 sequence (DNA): TGTGCCAGCAGTGCCCGGGACACTGAAGCTTTCTTT. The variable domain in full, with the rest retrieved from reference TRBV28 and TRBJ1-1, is DVKVTQSSRYLVKRTGEKVFLECVQDMDHENMFWYRQDPGLGLRLIYFSYDVKMKEKGDIPEGYSVSREKKERFSLILESASTNQTSMYLCASSARDTEAFFGQGTRLTVV.

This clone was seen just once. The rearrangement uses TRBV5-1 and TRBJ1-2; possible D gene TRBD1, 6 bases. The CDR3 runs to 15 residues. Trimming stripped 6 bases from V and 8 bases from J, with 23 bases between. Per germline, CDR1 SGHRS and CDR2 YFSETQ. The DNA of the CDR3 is TGCGCCAGCACCTCGGGGCAGGGTCCAGGGGTAGGCTACACCTTC. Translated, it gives CASTSGQGPGVGYTF. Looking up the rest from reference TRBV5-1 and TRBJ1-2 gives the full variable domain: KAGVTQTPRYLIKTRGQQVTLSCSPISGHRSVSWYQQTPGQGLQFLFEYFSETQRNKGNFPGRFSGRQFSNSRSEMNVSTLELGDSALYLCASTSGQGPGVGYTFGSGTRLTVV.

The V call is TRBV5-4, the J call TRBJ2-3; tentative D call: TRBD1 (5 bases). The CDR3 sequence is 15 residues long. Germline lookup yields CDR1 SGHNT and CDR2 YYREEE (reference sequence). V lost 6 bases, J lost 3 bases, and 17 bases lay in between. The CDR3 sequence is CASTQDTLKTDTQYF. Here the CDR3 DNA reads TGTGCCAGCACCCAGGACACCCTGAAGACAGATACGCAGTATTTT.

This CDR3 is CASSFPSGGINTEAFF. CDR3 in DNA: TGTGCCAGCAGCTTTCCGTCCGGGGGGATTAACACTGAAGCTTTCTTT. This chain joins TRBV11-2 and TRBJ1-1; a possible D gene is TRBD1 (5 bases). The germline V gene encodes CDR1 SGHAT and CDR2 FQNNGV. V was clipped by 3 bases and J by 2 bases, with 16 bases between them. The CDR3 consists of 16 residues.

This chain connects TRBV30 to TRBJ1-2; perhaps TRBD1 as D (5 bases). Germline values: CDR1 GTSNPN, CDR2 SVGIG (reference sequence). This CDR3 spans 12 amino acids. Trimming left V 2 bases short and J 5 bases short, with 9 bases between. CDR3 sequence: CAWSTTAYGYTF. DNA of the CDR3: TGTGCCTGGAGTACGACAGCGTATGGCTACACCTTC.

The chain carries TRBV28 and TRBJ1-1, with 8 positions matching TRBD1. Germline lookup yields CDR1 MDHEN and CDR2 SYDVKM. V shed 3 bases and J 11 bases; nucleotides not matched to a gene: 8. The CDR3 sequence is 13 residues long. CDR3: CASSLSETGAAFF. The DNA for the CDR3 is TGTGCCAGCAGTTTGTCTGAGACAGGGGCCGCTTTCTTT.

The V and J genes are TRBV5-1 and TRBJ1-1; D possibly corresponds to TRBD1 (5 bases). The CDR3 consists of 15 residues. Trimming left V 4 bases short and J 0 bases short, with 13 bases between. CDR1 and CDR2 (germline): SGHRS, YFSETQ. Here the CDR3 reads CASSLGRRMNTEAFF. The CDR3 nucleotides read TGCGCCAGCAGCCTGGGACGGCGGATGAACACTGAAGCTTTCTTT. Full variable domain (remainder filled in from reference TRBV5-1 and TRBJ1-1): KAGVTQTPRYLIKTRGQQVTLSCSPISGHRSVSWYQQTPGQGLQFLFEYFSETQRNKGNFPGRFSGRQFSNSRSEMNVSTLELGDSALYLCASSLGRRMNTEAFFGQGTRLTVV.

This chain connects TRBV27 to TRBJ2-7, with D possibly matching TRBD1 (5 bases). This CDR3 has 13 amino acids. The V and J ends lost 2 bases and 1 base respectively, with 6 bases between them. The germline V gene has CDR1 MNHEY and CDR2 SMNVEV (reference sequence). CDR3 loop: CASSLDSSYEQYF. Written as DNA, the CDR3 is TGTGCCAGCAGTTTAGACAGTTCCTACGAGCAGTACTTC.

The CDR3 is CASSEDSAMNTEAFF. The DNA of the CDR3 is TGTGCCAGCAGTGAAGATTCCGCTATGAACACTGAAGCTTTCTTT. The V call is TRBV2, the J call TRBJ1-1; unclear D gene. The CDR3 loop spans 15 amino acids. The germline CDR1 and CDR2 sequences are SNHLY and FYNNEI. Trimming took 1 base from V and 0 from J, leaving 9 bases between them.

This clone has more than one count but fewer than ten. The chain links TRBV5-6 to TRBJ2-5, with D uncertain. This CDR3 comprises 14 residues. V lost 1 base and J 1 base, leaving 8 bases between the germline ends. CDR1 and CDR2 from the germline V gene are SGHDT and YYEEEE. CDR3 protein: CASSLISSQETQYF. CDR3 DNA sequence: TGTGCCAGCAGCTTGATCAGTTCCCAAGAGACCCAGTACTTC.

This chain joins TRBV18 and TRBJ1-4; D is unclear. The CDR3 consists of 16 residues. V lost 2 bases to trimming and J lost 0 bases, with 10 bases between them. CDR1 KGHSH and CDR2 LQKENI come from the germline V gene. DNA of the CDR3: TGTGCCAGCTCACCATTCAGAAGTGCAACTAATGAAAAACTGTTTTTT. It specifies CASSPFRSATNEKLFF.

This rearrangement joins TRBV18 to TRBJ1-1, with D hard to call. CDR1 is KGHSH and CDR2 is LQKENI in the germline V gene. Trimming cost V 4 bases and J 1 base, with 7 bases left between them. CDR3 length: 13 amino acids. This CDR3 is CASSQPANTEAFF. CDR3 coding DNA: TGTGCCAGCTCACAGCCTGCGAACACTGAAGCTTTCTTT.

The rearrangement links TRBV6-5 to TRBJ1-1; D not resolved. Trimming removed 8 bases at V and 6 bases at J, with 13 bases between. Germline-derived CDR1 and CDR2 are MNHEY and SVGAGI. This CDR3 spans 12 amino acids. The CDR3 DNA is TGTGCCAGCCGTTCCAGAAGCGCTGAAGCTTTCTTT. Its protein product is CASRSRSAEAFF.

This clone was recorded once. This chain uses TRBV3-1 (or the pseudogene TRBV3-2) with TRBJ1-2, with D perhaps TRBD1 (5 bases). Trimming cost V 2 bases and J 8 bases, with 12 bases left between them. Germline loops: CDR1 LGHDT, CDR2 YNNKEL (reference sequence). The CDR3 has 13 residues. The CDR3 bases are TGTGCCAGCAGCCAAACTGGGGAGGGGGGCTACACCTTC. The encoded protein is CASSQTGEGGYTF.

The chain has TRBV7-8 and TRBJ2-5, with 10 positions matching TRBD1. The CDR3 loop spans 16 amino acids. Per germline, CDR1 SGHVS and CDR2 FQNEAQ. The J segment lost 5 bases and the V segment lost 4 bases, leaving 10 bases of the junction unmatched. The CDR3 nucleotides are TGTGCCAGCAGCTCAAGACAGGGGGCGTCGGGTGAGACCCAGTACTTC. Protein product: CASSSRQGASGETQYF.

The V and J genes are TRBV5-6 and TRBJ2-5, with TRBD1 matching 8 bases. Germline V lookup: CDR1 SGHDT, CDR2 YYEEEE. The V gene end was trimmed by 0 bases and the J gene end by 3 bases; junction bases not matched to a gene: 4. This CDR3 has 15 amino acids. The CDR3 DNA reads TGTGCCAGCAGCTTGGACAGGGGGATCAAAGAGACCCAGTACTTC. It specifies CASSLDRGIKETQYF. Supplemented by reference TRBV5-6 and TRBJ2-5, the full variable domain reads DAGVTQSPTHLIKTRGQQVTLRCSPKSGHDTVSWYQQALGQGPQFIFQYYEEEERQRGNFPDRFSGHQFPNYSSELNVNALLLGDSALYLCASSLDRGIKETQYFGPGTRLLVL.

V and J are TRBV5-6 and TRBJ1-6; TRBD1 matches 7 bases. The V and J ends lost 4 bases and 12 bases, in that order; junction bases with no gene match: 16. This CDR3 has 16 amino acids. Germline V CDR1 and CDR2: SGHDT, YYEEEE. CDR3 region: CASSPGQASTWKPLHF. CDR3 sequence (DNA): TGTGCCAGCAGCCCTGGACAGGCTTCAACTTGGAAACCCCTCCACTTT.

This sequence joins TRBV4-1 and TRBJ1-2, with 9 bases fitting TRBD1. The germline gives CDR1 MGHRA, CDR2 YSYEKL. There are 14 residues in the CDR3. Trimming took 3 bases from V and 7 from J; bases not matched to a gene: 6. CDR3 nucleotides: TGCGCCAGCAGCCAGGGGACAGGGATTGGTGGCTACACCTTC. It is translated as CASSQGTGIGGYTF.

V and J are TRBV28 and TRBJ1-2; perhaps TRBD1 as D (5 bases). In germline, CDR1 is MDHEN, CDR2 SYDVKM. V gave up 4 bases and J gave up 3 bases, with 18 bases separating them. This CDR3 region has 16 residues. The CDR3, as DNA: TGTGCCAGCAGTTCCCCCCCGGGAGGGGTACACTATGGCTACACCTTC. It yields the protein CASSSPPGGVHYGYTF.

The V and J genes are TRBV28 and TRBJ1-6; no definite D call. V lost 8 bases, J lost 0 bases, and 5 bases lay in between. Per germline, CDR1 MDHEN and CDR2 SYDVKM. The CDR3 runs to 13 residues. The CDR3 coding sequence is TGTGCCAGCTGGAGCTCCTATAATTCACCCCTCCACTTT. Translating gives CASWSSYNSPLHF.

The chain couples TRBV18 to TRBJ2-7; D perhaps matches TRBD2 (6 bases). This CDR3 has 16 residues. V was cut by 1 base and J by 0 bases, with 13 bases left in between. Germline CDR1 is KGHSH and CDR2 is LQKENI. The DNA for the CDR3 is TGTGCCAGCTCACCACGGTTAGCGGTCAACTCCTACGAGCAGTACTTC. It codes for CASSPRLAVNSYEQYF.

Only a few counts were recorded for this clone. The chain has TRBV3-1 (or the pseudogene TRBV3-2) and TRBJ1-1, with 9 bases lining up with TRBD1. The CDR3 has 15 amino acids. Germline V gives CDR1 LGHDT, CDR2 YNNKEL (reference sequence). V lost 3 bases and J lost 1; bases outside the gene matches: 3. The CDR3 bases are TGTGCCAGCAGCCACGTGGGACAGGGGAACACTGAAGCTTTCTTT. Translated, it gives CASSHVGQGNTEAFF.

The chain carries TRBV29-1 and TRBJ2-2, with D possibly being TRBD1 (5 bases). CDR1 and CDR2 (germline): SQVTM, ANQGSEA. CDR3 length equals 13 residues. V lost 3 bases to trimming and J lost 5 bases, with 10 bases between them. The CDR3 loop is CSVDRTHTGELFF. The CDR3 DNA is TGCAGCGTTGACCGGACACATACCGGGGAGCTGTTTTTT.

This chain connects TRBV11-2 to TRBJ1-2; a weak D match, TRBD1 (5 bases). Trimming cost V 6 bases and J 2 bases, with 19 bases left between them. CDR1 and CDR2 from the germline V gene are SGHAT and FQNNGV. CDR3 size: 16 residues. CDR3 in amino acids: CASRTRQSPLNYGYTF. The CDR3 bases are TGTGCCAGCAGGACTCGACAGTCTCCCCTAAACTATGGCTACACCTTC. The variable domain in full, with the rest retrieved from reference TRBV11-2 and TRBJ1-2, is EAGVAQSPRYKIIEKRQSVAFWCNPISGHATLYWYQQILGQGPKLLIQFQNNGVVDDSQLPKDRFSAERLKGVDSTLKIQPAKLEDSAVYLCASRTRQSPLNYGYTFGSGTRLTVV.

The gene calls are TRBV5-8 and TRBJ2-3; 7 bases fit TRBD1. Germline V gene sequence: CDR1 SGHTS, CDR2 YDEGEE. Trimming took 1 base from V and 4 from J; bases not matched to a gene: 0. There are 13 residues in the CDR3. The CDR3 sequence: CASSLQGADTQYF. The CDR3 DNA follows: TGTGCCAGCAGCTTGCAGGGGGCAGATACGCAGTATTTT.